These 14 T cell receptor beta chains were sequenced from one sample in a study of T cell changes during pregnancy in multiple sclerosis. The assay was immunoSEQ multiplex PCR, and TCRdb's table has in-frame clones only and misses some. The sample records 70,000 or so clones, roughly nine tenths being singletons. This specimen was peripheral blood, taken in the third trimester of pregnancy. These receptors were collected from a female donor in good health, enrolled as a control in a pregnancy study.

The chain couples TRBV28 to TRBJ1-1, with 7 bases matching TRBD1. Germline CDR1 and CDR2: MDHEN and SYDVKM. The V and J ends lost 6 bases and 5 bases, in that order; junction bases with no gene match: 9. This CDR3 has 14 residues. The CDR3 reads CASSYRRQGTEAFF. The CDR3 nucleotides are TGTGCCAGCAGCTATCGAAGACAGGGAACTGAAGCTTTCTTT.

V is TRBV5-1 and J is TRBJ2-7; 10 nucleotides agree with TRBD2. Unmatched junction bases numbered 4, after V lost 2 bases and J lost 5 bases. This CDR3 has 14 residues. The germline V gene has CDR1 SGHRS and CDR2 YFSETQ. The CDR3 nucleotides read TGCGCCAGCAGCTTAGCTAGCGGGAGCCACGAGCAGTACTTC. Translating gives CASSLASGSHEQYF. The complete variable domain, with remaining parts taken from reference TRBV5-1 and TRBJ2-7, reads KAGVTQTPRYLIKTRGQQVTLSCSPISGHRSVSWYQQTPGQGLQFLFEYFSETQRNKGNFPGRFSGRQFSNSRSEMNVSTLELGDSALYLCASSLASGSHEQYFGPGTRLTVT.

V gene TRBV19 combines with J gene TRBJ1-3; no reliable D call. CDR1 LNHDA and CDR2 SQIVND come from the germline V gene (reference sequence). CDR3 length equals 14 residues. The germline V and J ends were trimmed by 7 bases and 4 bases, with 14 bases remaining between them. The CDR3 nucleotides read TGTGCCAGTACCCCGTTCCCGGGGGGAAACACCATATATTTT. Translation gives CASTPFPGGNTIYF.

The rearrangement uses TRBV19 and TRBJ1-4, with 12 positions matching TRBD1. Germline V gene data show CDR1 as LNHDA and CDR2 as SQIVND (reference sequence). The CDR3 consists of 13 residues. Trimming removed 8 bases from V and 9 bases from J; junction bases left unmatched: 4. DNA for the CDR3: TGTGCCAGTCGGGACAGGGGGCATCAAAAACTGTTTTTT. Its translation is CASRDRGHQKLFF. Full variable domain (missing parts from reference TRBV19 and TRBJ1-4): DGGITQSPKYLFRKEGQNVTLSCEQNLNHDAMYWYRQDPGQGLRLIYYSQIVNDFQKGDIAEGYSVSREKKESFPLTVTSAQKNPTAFYLCASRDRGHQKLFFGSGTQLSVL.

The rearrangement joins TRBV7-2 to TRBJ1-2; 8 bases are shared with TRBD1. CDR1 and CDR2 (germline): SGHTA, FQGNSA. The CDR3 covers 14 residues. V lost 3 bases, J lost 3 bases, and 3 bases stayed unmatched. Written as DNA, the CDR3 is TGTGCCAGCAGCTTCGGGACAGGACACTATGGCTACACCTTC. Protein product: CASSFGTGHYGYTF.

The J gene is TRBJ2-3, the V gene TRBV7-7; no firm D call. V was shortened by 1 base and J by 2 bases, with 7 bases between the two germline ends. There are 14 residues in the CDR3. The germline CDR1 and CDR2 sequences are SSHAT and FNYEAQ (reference sequence). This CDR3 reads CASSLGQVTDTQYF. DNA of the CDR3: TGTGCCAGCAGCTTAGGCCAGGTCACAGATACGCAGTATTTT.

The chain employs TRBV28 and TRBJ2-5, with 16 bases lining up with TRBD2. The CDR3 sequence is 17 residues long. From germline, CDR1 is MDHEN and CDR2 SYDVKM. Trimming removed 6 bases from V and 2 bases from J; junction bases left unmatched: 6. DNA for the CDR3: TGTGCCAGCAGCACGGGGACTAGCGGGAGGGTTCAAGAGACCCAGTACTTC. It yields the protein CASSTGTSGRVQETQYF.

This rearrangement joins TRBV2 to TRBJ1-6; TRBD1 agrees at 7 bases. The CDR3 is made up of 19 amino acids. The ends lost 9 bases at V and 0 bases at J; junction bases unmatched: 17. Germline V lookup: CDR1 SNHLY, CDR2 FYNNEI. The CDR3 sequence: CASPSGTDGPVSYNSPLHF. DNA for the CDR3: TGTGCCAGTCCCTCCGGGACAGACGGTCCCGTCTCCTATAATTCACCCCTCCACTTT. The full variable domain, its missing parts supplied by reference TRBV2 and TRBJ1-6, is EPEVTQTPSHQVTQMGQEVILRCVPISNHLYFYWYRQILGQKVEFLVSFYNNEISEKSEIFDDQFSVERPDGSNFTLKIRSTKLEDSAMYFCASPSGTDGPVSYNSPLHFGNGTRLTVT.

The V call is TRBV11-2, the J call TRBJ1-3; the match to TRBD1 covers 8 bases. Per germline, CDR1 SGHAT and CDR2 FQNNGV. V was clipped by 4 bases and J by 2 bases; unmatched bases: 4. CDR3 length: 15 amino acids. For the CDR3, the DNA is TGTGCCAGCAGCTCCAGGGGGCTGGCTGGAAACACCATATATTTT. Protein sequence: CASSSRGLAGNTIYF.

The chain combines TRBV28 with TRBJ2-7; D gene unclear. Germline V gene sequence: CDR1 MDHEN, CDR2 SYDVKM. Trimming removed 2 bases from V and 0 bases from J, with 11 bases in between. The CDR3 sequence is 15 residues long. CDR3: CASSLVTRISYEQYF. The DNA of the CDR3 is TGTGCCAGCAGTTTAGTTACCAGGATCTCCTACGAGCAGTACTTC.

The chain couples TRBV11-2 to TRBJ1-1, with D perhaps TRBD1 (6 bases). V lost 2 bases and J lost 5, with 15 bases in between. The CDR3 length is 15 residues. CDR1 is SGHAT, CDR2 FQNNGV, per germline. Here the CDR3 reads CASSLSGQGSTEAFF. The CDR3 region has the DNA TGTGCCAGCAGCTTATCTGGGCAGGGGAGTACTGAAGCTTTCTTT.

This chain joins TRBV28 and TRBJ2-7; 7 bases are a match to TRBD2. This CDR3 region has 13 residues. The V segment lost 6 bases and the J segment 4 bases; nucleotides outside the gene matches: 6. CDR1 and CDR2 (germline): MDHEN, SYDVKM. CDR3 nucleotide sequence: TGTGCCAGCAGGAAGACTAGCCGGTACGAGCAGTACTTC. Protein product: CASRKTSRYEQYF.

The V and J genes are TRBV5-1 and TRBJ1-6; D not certain. Germline assignment: CDR1 SGHRS and CDR2 YFSETQ. The CDR3 spans 16 residues. V lost 5 bases, J lost 0 bases, and 12 bases lay in between. CDR3 coding DNA: TGCGCCAGCAGGGGAGACTGGAGCTCCTATAATTCACCCCTCCACTTT. It encodes CASRGDWSSYNSPLHF.

The CDR3 DNA is TGTGCCAGCAGCCCAATGACTAGCGGAGCTTACAATGAGCAGTTCTTC. Amino acid sequence: CASSPMTSGAYNEQFF. This chain links TRBV14 with TRBJ2-1, with 9 bases that match TRBD2. The CDR3 covers 16 residues. The germline V gene encodes CDR1 SGHDN and CDR2 FVKESK. V gave up 4 bases and J gave up 4 bases; unmatched junction bases: 8.